The 9 T cell receptor beta chains in this list originate from one sample, sequenced in a study of T cell repertoires in cytomegalovirus infection. Their specific antigens are unknown. TCRdb re-derived calls from the reads in MiXCR, one entry per CDR3 protein. Of roughly 920,000 distinct CDR3 sequences in the sample, 25% to 40% are singletons; the top ten hold 10% to 15%. Sequencing used cultured CD8+ T cells from PBMCs, obtained from culture after CMV antigen stimulation. Source of these receptors: a human donor in good health (CMV status not recorded). Some clones in this sample may be carry-over from other donors' samples.

This clonotype has a count of ten or more. The rearrangement links TRBV7-9 to TRBJ2-1, with D hard to call. This CDR3 is 13 amino acids long. Germline V lookup: CDR1 SEHNR, CDR2 FQNEAQ (reference sequence). V was pared by 7 bases and J by 5 bases, with 12 bases between. CDR3 in DNA: TGTGCCAGCACGGGTGGGGTAAACAATGAGCAGTTCTTC. Protein product: CASTGGVNNEQFF.

This clonotype was found many times. This chain uses TRBV7-6 with TRBJ1-5, with D unresolved. This CDR3 is built from 17 residues. V lost 5 bases, J lost 0 bases, and 17 bases lay in between. Germline CDR1 reads SGHVS; CDR2 reads FNYEAQ. The CDR3 DNA is TGTGCCAGCAGCCCCTGGGCCTCCACCGATAGCAATCAGCCCCAGCATTTT. Translation: CASSPWASTDSNQPQHF.

The CDR3 region is CASSYPYGGEQFF. CDR3 nucleotides: TGTGCCAGCAGTTACCCCTACGGGGGGGAGCAGTTCTTC. V and J are TRBV6-2 or TRBV6-3 and TRBJ2-1, with 7 bases lining up with TRBD2. The length of the CDR3 is 13 residues. Germline loops: CDR1 MNHEY, CDR2 SVGEGT. V lost 2 bases and J lost 10; bases outside the gene matches: 5.

The V and J genes are TRBV12-3 or TRBV12-4 and TRBJ2-1, with 10 bases identical to TRBD1. The CDR3 totals 14 residues. V shed 7 bases and J 2 bases; nucleotides not matched to a gene: 2. In DNA form, the CDR3 reads TGTGCCAGCATGACAGGGGGCCCCTACAATGAGCAGTTCTTC. Residues: CASMTGGPYNEQFF.

The V and J genes are TRBV27 and TRBJ2-1; a weak D match, TRBD1 (5 bases). Germline CDR1 is MNHEY and CDR2 is SMNVEV (reference sequence). V was pared by 2 bases and J by 10 bases, with 15 bases between. The CDR3 runs to 14 residues. CDR3 in amino acids: CASSLEIGAWEQFF. In DNA form, the CDR3 reads TGTGCCAGCAGTTTAGAGATAGGGGCGTGGGAGCAGTTCTTC.

This chain links TRBV7-9 with TRBJ2-1; possibly TRBD2 for D (7 bases). The V end lost 4 bases, the J end lost 1 base, and 17 bases lay between the germline ends. The CDR3 runs 17 residues. In germline, CDR1 is SEHNR, CDR2 FQNEAQ (reference sequence). The CDR3 protein is CASSSYAGAKSYNEQFF. Here the CDR3 DNA reads TGTGCCAGCAGCTCATATGCGGGGGCTAAATCCTACAATGAGCAGTTCTTC.

The chain has TRBV5-1 and TRBJ2-2; D uncertain. V lost 3 bases to trimming and J lost 1 base, with 7 bases between them. This CDR3 contains 14 residues. Germline V gene sequence: CDR1 SGHRS, CDR2 YFSETQ. Here the CDR3 DNA reads TGCGCCAGCAGCTCCTCTAGGAACACCGGGGAGCTGTTTTTT. Its translation: CASSSSRNTGELFF.

Ten or more counts support this clonotype. The chain uses TRBV7-2 and TRBJ2-7; D gene ambiguous. Germline V gives CDR1 SGHTA, CDR2 FQGNSA. The V end was cut by 1 base, the J end by 5 bases, with 15 bases between. This CDR3 has 15 amino acids. CDR3 sequence reads: CASSLEVGPYDEQYV. The CDR3 DNA reads TGTGCCAGCAGCTTAGAGGTAGGGCCGTACGACGAGCAGTACGTC.

The V gene is TRBV9, the J gene TRBJ2-1; TRBD1 or TRBD2 may be the D gene (5 bases each). The CDR3 runs to 9 residues. V lost 7 bases, J lost 11 bases, and 7 bases lay in between. Germline V gene sequence: CDR1 SGDLS, CDR2 YYNGEE. The CDR3 is CASGGQQFF. The DNA of the CDR3 is TGTGCCAGCGGGGGACAGCAGTTCTTC.